What follows are 8 T cell receptor beta chains derived from one specimen sequenced in a study of graft-versus-host responses after intestinal transplantation. The assay was immunoSEQ multiplex PCR, and TCRdb's table has in-frame clones only and misses some. The profile covers about 7,000 clones, with around a third appearing a single time and 5.5% to 7.5% taken by the ten largest. CFSE-labeled responder cells (approximately 200,000) were plated with approximately 200,000 irradiated, violet-dye-labeled stimulator cells. Sequences were derived from alloreactive CD8+ T cells from a mixed lymphocyte reaction culture, sampled before transplantation. This sample's subset: CFSE-low proliferating T cells sorted from roughly 6-day pre-transplant mixed lymphocyte reaction (GvH or HvG direction). The receptors here all came from a human patient who was an organ donor for intestinal transplantation.

V and J are TRBV5-4 and TRBJ1-2; D unclear. V was clipped by 0 bases and J by 4 bases, with 10 bases between them. CDR3 length: 14 amino acids. Germline CDR1 is SGHNT and CDR2 is YYREEE (reference sequence). CDR3 in amino acids: CASSLGAGRYGYTF. In DNA form, the CDR3 reads TGTGCCAGCAGCTTGGGAGCAGGCCGCTATGGCTACACCTTC.

This clone is judged medium-sized. The rearrangement uses TRBV7-2 and TRBJ1-1; D gene unclear. CDR1 and CDR2 from the germline V gene are SGHTA and FQGNSA. The CDR3 contains 13 residues. Trimming pared 6 bases from V and 1 base from J, leaving 9 bases between. The CDR3 nucleotides read TGTGCCAGCAGTACGGGCTCGAACACTGAAGCTTTCTTT. Its translation: CASSTGSNTEAFF. Complete variable domain (other parts from reference TRBV7-2 and TRBJ1-1): GAGVSQSPSNKVTEKGKDVELRCDPISGHTALYWYRQSLGQGLEFLIYFQGNSAPDKSGLPSDRFSAERTGGSVSTLTIQRTQQEDSAVYLCASSTGSNTEAFFGQGTRLTVV.

This clone was seen more than once but under ten times. Possible read error: a much larger clone is one base away. Because it lacks the conserved phenylalanine or tryptophan at the end, this CDR3 is likely a read error. This rearrangement joins TRBV10-3 to TRBJ1-2, with a weak D call TRBD1 (6 bases). Germline values: CDR1 ENHRY, CDR2 SYGVKD. The CDR3 totals 14 residues. Trimming shortened V by 3 bases and J by 4 bases, and 12 bases separated the two germline ends. The CDR3 protein is CAISDLGGLYGYTC. As DNA, the CDR3 is TGTGCCATCAGTGATTTGGGGGGGCTCTATGGCTACACCTGC.

Here the CDR3 DNA reads TGTGCCAGCAGCCCAGGGGCAGATACGCAGTATTTT. Residues: CASSPGADTQYF. The V and J genes are TRBV7-9 and TRBJ2-3; tentative D call: TRBD1 (6 bases). The V end lost 5 bases, the J end lost 4 bases, and 7 bases lay between the germline ends. The CDR3 covers 12 residues. The V gene's germline CDR1 is SEHNR and CDR2 FQNEAQ (reference sequence).

This rearrangement joins TRBV11-2 to TRBJ2-3, with D hard to call. The CDR3 is made up of 13 amino acids. Germline V gene lookup returns CDR1 SGHAT and CDR2 FQNNGV. With 0 bases removed from V and 2 bases from J, the gap between germline ends came to 3 bases. This CDR3 is CASSLESTDTQYF. As DNA, the CDR3 is TGTGCCAGCAGCTTAGAGTCCACAGATACGCAGTATTTT.

J is TRBJ1-2 and V is TRBV7-6; D ambiguous. The ends were cut back, 5 bases at V and 2 bases at J, with 21 bases in the middle. Germline CDR1 SGHVS, CDR2 FNYEAQ. The CDR3 has 17 amino acids. Written as DNA, the CDR3 is TGTGCCAGCAGCAAAAGTCTTGAATCTCGAAAGAACTATGGCTACACCTTC. This encodes CASSKSLESRKNYGYTF.

The chain combines TRBV6-4 with TRBJ1-4; D unclear. The CDR3 covers 14 residues. V lost 6 bases to trimming and J lost 0 bases, with 8 bases between them. The V gene's germline CDR1 is MRHNA and CDR2 SNTAGT. CDR3 in amino acids: CASSGPATNEKLFF. In DNA, the CDR3 is TGTGCCAGCAGCGGCCCAGCAACTAATGAAAAACTGTTTTTT.

This clone was seen more than once but under ten times. The chain joins TRBV6-8 to TRBJ2-5, with 7 nucleotides matching TRBD2. The CDR3 contains 16 residues. Germline V gene lookup returns CDR1 MNHGY and CDR2 SAAAGT. Unmatched junction bases numbered 14, after V lost 5 bases and J lost 5 bases. The CDR3 sequence: CASSPRDYSFTETQYF. The DNA for the CDR3 is TGTGCCAGCAGTCCGCGGGACTATTCTTTTACCGAGACCCAGTACTTC.